The rows below give T cell receptor beta chains drawn from one sample of a study of T cells in Graves' hyperthyroidism and ophthalmopathy. MiXCR, applied by TCRdb to the multiplex PCR reads, yields one record per CDR3 protein. This sample has around 490,000 distinct CDR3 sequences, with 20% found just once. The sequenced material came from blood. These receptors all come from a man in his forties with Graves' ophthalmopathy. Both conserved end residues are part of each CDR3. Each record gives: J gene, clone size, D gene, V gene, CDR3 DNA, CDR3 protein. D genes are given only for firm matches. Clone size is not always given. Where it is, it says once, few, many or a class for expanded clones.

J gene: TRBJ2-5
clone size: few
D gene: TRBD1
V gene: TRBV7-2
CDR3 DNA: TGTGCCAGCAGTTTTTCCTCTGGACAGGGGCAAGAGACCCAGTACTTC
CDR3 protein: CASSFSSGQGQETQYF

J gene: TRBJ2-6
clone size: .
D gene: .
V gene: TRBV7-3
CDR3 DNA: TGTGCCAGCAGCCAACAGGTCATCTCTGGGGCCAACGTCCTGACTTTC
CDR3 protein: CASSQQVISGANVLTF

J gene: TRBJ2-3
clone size: many
D gene: .
V gene: TRBV7-8
CDR3 DNA: TGTGCCAGCAGCCCACTCCCCTACCGTGGTCGGCGTGGCACAGATACGCAGTATTTT
CDR3 protein: CASSPLPYRGRRGTDTQYF

J gene: TRBJ1-1
clone size: few
D gene: .
V gene: TRBV2
CDR3 DNA: TGTGCCAGCAGCCAGGGTATTTTGAACACTGAAGCTTTCTTT
CDR3 protein: CASSQGILNTEAFF

J gene: TRBJ1-5
clone size: .
D gene: .
V gene: TRBV7-2
CDR3 DNA: TGTGCCAGCAGCTTAACAGAGGATCAGCCCCAGCATTTT
CDR3 protein: CASSLTEDQPQHF

J gene: TRBJ2-2
clone size: .
D gene: .
V gene: TRBV6-1
CDR3 DNA: TGTGCCAGCGGGTCGCAGGGTCACTTTGGGACCGGGGAGCTGTTTTTT
CDR3 protein: CASGSQGHFGTGELFF

J gene: TRBJ1-1
clone size: few
D gene: TRBD1
V gene: TRBV4-2
CDR3 DNA: TGTGCCAGCAGTCAACCAGGGGGTGAAGCTTTCTTT
CDR3 protein: CASSQPGGEAFF

J gene: TRBJ2-4
clone size: .
D gene: .
V gene: TRBV28
CDR3 DNA: TGTGCCAGCAGTTCGGGGAGCGCCTTAGCCAAAAACATTCAGTACTTC
CDR3 protein: CASSSGSALAKNIQYF

J gene: TRBJ2-1
clone size: few
D gene: .
V gene: TRBV6-5
CDR3 DNA: TGTGCCAGCAGTCACGGGGCCTACAATGAGCAGTTCTTC
CDR3 protein: CASSHGAYNEQFF

J gene: TRBJ2-5
clone size: few
D gene: .
V gene: TRBV5-1
CDR3 DNA: TGCGCCAGCAGCCCCGGGGCGGCAAGGGAGCAAGAGACCCAGTACTTC
CDR3 protein: CASSPGAAREQETQYF

J gene: TRBJ2-7
clone size: many
D gene: .
V gene: TRBV28
CDR3 DNA: TGTGCCAGCAGTCAAGGGGCGGCGGGAAGCTACGAGCAGTACTTC
CDR3 protein: CASSQGAAGSYEQYF

J gene: TRBJ2-3
clone size: many
D gene: TRBD2
V gene: TRBV6-2/TRBV6-3
CDR3 DNA: TGTGCCAGCAGCCCCGGACTAGCGAAAACAGATACGCAGTATTTT
CDR3 protein: CASSPGLAKTDTQYF

J gene: TRBJ2-2
clone size: .
D gene: .
V gene: TRBV5-1
CDR3 DNA: TGCGCCAGCAGCGTTCAGGGTTCAAACACCGGGGAGCTGTTTTTT
CDR3 protein: CASSVQGSNTGELFF

J gene: TRBJ2-7
clone size: few
D gene: .
V gene: TRBV7-9
CDR3 DNA: TGTGCCAGTTCAGGGAGCTCCATCTACGAGCAGTACTTC
CDR3 protein: CASSGSSIYEQYF

J gene: TRBJ2-1
clone size: few
D gene: .
V gene: TRBV20-1
CDR3 DNA: TGCAGTGCTAGTCTAATAAGTGAGCAGTTCTTC
CDR3 protein: CSASLISEQFF

J gene: TRBJ1-2
clone size: .
D gene: .
V gene: TRBV5-6
CDR3 DNA: TGTGCCAGCAGCTTGGGGGGGGACCCCTTCTATGGCTACACCTTC
CDR3 protein: CASSLGGDPFYGYTF

J gene: TRBJ2-1
clone size: many
D gene: .
V gene: TRBV30
CDR3 DNA: TGTGCCTGGAGAAAGGTAACGCTCTCCTACAATGAGCAGTTCTTC
CDR3 protein: CAWRKVTLSYNEQFF

J gene: TRBJ2-3
clone size: few
D gene: TRBD2
V gene: TRBV20-1
CDR3 DNA: TGCAGTGCTTCTCAACTAGCGAGAGGTACAGATACGCAGTATTTT
CDR3 protein: CSASQLARGTDTQYF

J gene: TRBJ1-2
clone size: .
D gene: .
V gene: TRBV7-8
CDR3 DNA: TGTGCCAGTAGTATTTCGTCCGCTAACTATGGCTACACCTTC
CDR3 protein: CASSISSANYGYTF

J gene: TRBJ2-2
clone size: few
D gene: TRBD1
V gene: TRBV27
CDR3 DNA: TGTGCCAGCAGTTTATTTAGGACAGGGGACACCGGGGAGCTGTTTTTT
CDR3 protein: CASSLFRTGDTGELFF

J gene: TRBJ2-1
clone size: .
D gene: .
V gene: TRBV29-1
CDR3 DNA: TGCAGCGGATCTACCGTTGAGCAGTTCTTC
CDR3 protein: CSGSTVEQFF

J gene: TRBJ2-7
clone size: .
D gene: .
V gene: TRBV27
CDR3 DNA: TGTGCCAGCGTTTTGGCGGGGAAGCAGTACTTC
CDR3 protein: CASVLAGKQYF

J gene: TRBJ2-7
clone size: many
D gene: .
V gene: TRBV11-2
CDR3 DNA: TGTGCCAGCAGCTTAGTGGGTCGGCTTTACGAGCAGTACTTC
CDR3 protein: CASSLVGRLYEQYF

J gene: TRBJ2-1
clone size: few
D gene: TRBD1
V gene: TRBV20-1
CDR3 DNA: TGCAGTTTCTTGGACTCGACAGGGTACAATGAGCAGTTCTTC
CDR3 protein: CSFLDSTGYNEQFF

J gene: TRBJ2-7
clone size: .
D gene: TRBD1
V gene: TRBV15
CDR3 DNA: TGTGCCACCTCGGGACAGGGGGCCTACGAGCAGTACTTC
CDR3 protein: CATSGQGAYEQYF

J gene: TRBJ2-7
clone size: .
D gene: .
V gene: TRBV5-1
CDR3 DNA: TGCGCCAGCAGCATTCGACAGGCGTCGGGAATCGGCGAGCAGTACTTC
CDR3 protein: CASSIRQASGIGEQYF

J gene: TRBJ1-2
clone size: .
D gene: .
V gene: TRBV5-1
CDR3 DNA: TGCGCCAGCAGCACATCACAGGGCCCAATCCATGGCTACACCTTC
CDR3 protein: CASSTSQGPIHGYTF

J gene: TRBJ2-1
clone size: many
D gene: TRBD2
V gene: TRBV28
CDR3 DNA: TGTGCCAGCAGTTTATCTAGCGGGAGGGCCGATTACAATGAGCAGTTCTTC
CDR3 protein: CASSLSSGRADYNEQFF

J gene: TRBJ2-7
clone size: many
D gene: TRBD1
V gene: TRBV7-2
CDR3 DNA: TGTGCCAGCAGCTCACAGGGGGCTGGGGACGAGCAGTACTTC
CDR3 protein: CASSSQGAGDEQYF

J gene: TRBJ1-1
clone size: few
D gene: .
V gene: TRBV6-1
CDR3 DNA: TGTGCCACCGAGGGACAACCCAACACTGAAGCTTTCTTT
CDR3 protein: CATEGQPNTEAFF

J gene: TRBJ2-5
clone size: .
D gene: .
V gene: TRBV20-1
CDR3 DNA: TGCAGTGCTAGGTGGCAGACTCAAGAGACCCGGTACTTC
CDR3 protein: CSARWQTQETRYF